Sequencing of this T cell receptor beta chain was carried out in a study of T cell responses to AZD1222 COVID-19 vaccine (dated by TCRdb to the early 2020s). Looking at the study overall: TCR sequencing covered 230 to 250 trial participants: around 210 given two doses of AZD1222 and approximately 26 given two doses of MenACWY control vaccine. Trial participants were enrolled into age subgroups of 18-55, 56-69 and 70-plus years, which contained approximately 150, 28 and 58 TCR-sequenced participants, respectively. What the study reported, not specific to this receptor: Conclusions about previously exposed vaccinees are limited because only six or seven AZD1222 recipients were SARS-CoV-2 seropositive at baseline. Because no samples from the day 14 peak response were available, repertoires could be characterized only after the peak T cell response. Epitopes outside the regions mutated in the B.1.351 and B.1.1.7 variants were reportedly recognized by nearly half of the unique spike-specific TCRs. Participants were mostly white British, with more females than males. The authors suggested clonal diversity may have been underestimated. A significant rise in spike-specific TCR breadth and depth was observed after two AZD1222 doses relative to day 0 and relative to MenACWY recipients. CD4 TCRs associated with the vaccine covered the entire spike protein, and the dominant responses were in regions 160-218 and 743-854. In the small 56-69-year group, the increase in depth fell short of significance, most likely because of low power.

On this clone: Its antigen is unknown. The record has no base qualities; no much larger clone is one base away.

For this chain, trimming is 6 bases at the V end and 4 bases at the J end, and the number of junction bases without a gene match is 10. The germline V gene (reference sequence) sets CDR1 to LNHDA and CDR2 to SQIVND. From the cysteine through the phenylalanine, the CDR3 covers 16 amino acids. The sequence is cut down to CDR3 DNA, 48 bases in frame from base 1. The CDR3 regions of human TCRbeta chains were subjected to immunosequencing. The authors processed their data as follows. Repertoire TCRs were matched against a reference library of SARS-CoV-2-specific TCRs generated with the MIRA antigen-specificity platform. Breadth was defined as the fraction of unique TCRs that were SARS-CoV-2-associated. Depth was defined as the fraction of total T cells that were SARS-CoV-2-associated. Using the MIRA data, each spike-specific TCR was mapped to the spike region that the TCR reacts to and placed in a CD4 or CD8 class. Log10-transformed breadth and depth values were compared by one-way ANOVA with Sidak's multiple comparisons tests. Drawn from immuneACCESS, this table holds only the in-frame rearrangements with V and J called that TCRdb kept. Clones are partly lost; checked studies trace under half to an unresolved V gene and leave the rest unexplained. For V, J and clone size, that table is used; D and trimming come from the DNA. In all, the sample holds fewer than 85,000 clones, and roughly nine tenths of those were seen once. Clones ranked in the top ten supply 1.3% of the sample.

The sample's time point, from its label and the paper: about 28 days (+/-7) after the second vaccine dose. AZD1222 recipients given second doses at about 4 weeks or at about 12 weeks were pooled, since spike-specific TCR depth and breadth were not found to differ between the two schedules. Vaccinee samples were obtained from the UK trials COV001 and COV002, which included a single-blind randomized controlled phase 2/3 trial of AZD1222 (ChAdOx1 nCoV-19) in healthy adults. For TCRbeta chain sequencing, PBMC samples were collected from trial participants at day 0 and at day 28 after the second dose. This sequence was found in an adult who received the AZD1222 COVID-19 vaccine. The chain is assembled from TRBV19 and TRBJ1-5; 9 of the junction bases match TRBD1. The specimen comprised peripheral blood, sampled 28 days after the second AZD1222 dose. This receptor has the CDR3 CASRLAWGQGNQPQHF. DNA sequence: TGTGCCAGTAGGCTGGCCTGGGGACAGGGAAATCAGCCCCAGCATTTT.